Below are 26 T cell receptor beta chains sequenced from a single sample in a study of blood T cell repertoires in COVID-19. Only in-frame clones appear in the TCRdb table, and some are missing; sequencing was by immunoSEQ multiplex PCR. This table holds about 69,000 clones, less than 85% found once. What was sequenced was peripheral blood. These receptors were collected from a man aged 50-59 years with COVID-19, enrolled during active disease.

As regards this clone: Germline and junction disagree at one end, which may indicate a read error. The J gene is TRBJ2-7, the V gene TRBV4-3; 7 bases map to TRBD2. This CDR3 is 16 amino acids long. Germline CDR1 reads LGHNA; CDR2 reads YSLEER. In DNA form, the CDR3 reads TGCGCCAGCAGCCAAGGGACCAGCGGGGCCCAATACGGGCAGTACTTC. Translating it yields CASSQGTSGAQYGQYF.

This sequence joins TRBV5-4 and TRBJ2-5; 8 nucleotides agree with TRBD2. The CDR3 is 14 residues long. Germline V lookup: CDR1 SGHNT, CDR2 YYREEE (reference sequence). V lost 4 bases to trimming and J lost 5 bases; unmatched junction nucleotides: 7. DNA of the CDR3: TGTGCCAGCAGCCCCGGGGGGGCCGGGGAGACCCAGTACTTC. The encoded protein is CASSPGGAGETQYF.

The chain links TRBV6-2 or TRBV6-3 to TRBJ1-5; a weak D match, TRBD1 (5 bases). This CDR3 has 15 residues. Germline loops: CDR1 MNHEY, CDR2 SVGEGT. The germline V and J ends were trimmed by 5 bases and 0 bases, with 11 bases remaining between them. CDR3 bases: TGTGCCAGCAGTCTACGGGGGTTTAGCAATCAGCCCCAGCATTTT. Encoded protein: CASSLRGFSNQPQHF.

The gene calls are TRBV15 and TRBJ1-1, with 8 bases matching TRBD1. The CDR3 length is 16 residues. Germline CDR1 reads LNHNV; CDR2 reads YYDKDF (reference sequence). The trim removed 3 bases at V and 5 bases at J, leaving 11 bases unmatched. CDR3 nucleotide sequence: TGTGCCACCAGCAGGGTGACAGGGGCCGTAGGGACTGAAGCTTTCTTT. Translation gives CATSRVTGAVGTEAFF.

The chain has TRBV6-5 and TRBJ1-6; D may be TRBD1 (6 bases). CDR1 is MNHEY, CDR2 SVGAGI, per germline. V gave up 2 bases and J gave up 10 bases, with 18 bases separating them. CDR3 length: 16 amino acids. The CDR3 reads CASSYGWGPTQSPLHF. CDR3 nucleotide sequence: TGTGCCAGCAGTTACGGATGGGGGCCCACACAATCACCCCTCCACTTT.

This chain uses TRBV7-9 with TRBJ1-1; unclear D gene. The V end was cut by 2 bases, the J end by 3 bases, with 4 bases between. CDR1 and CDR2 (germline): SEHNR, FQNEAQ (reference sequence). CDR3 length equals 12 residues. As DNA, the CDR3 is TGTGCCAGCAGCTTACGGGACACTGAAGCTTTCTTT. It translates to CASSLRDTEAFF.

The chain links TRBV5-1 to TRBJ1-3; D remains unclear. Per the germline V gene, CDR1 is SGHRS and CDR2 is YFSETQ. Trimming removed 0 bases at V and 4 bases at J, with 8 bases between. The CDR3 consists of 14 residues. CDR3 loop: CASSLAGRGNTIYF. In DNA form, the CDR3 reads TGCGCCAGCAGCTTGGCAGGTCGGGGAAACACCATATATTTT.

This chain links TRBV7-3 with TRBJ2-3, with D tentatively TRBD2 (6 bases). Trimming shortened V by 5 bases and J by 0 bases, and 9 bases separated the two germline ends. The CDR3 extends over 14 amino acids. In germline, CDR1 is SGHTA, CDR2 FQGTGA. CDR3 nucleotide sequence: TGTGCCAGCAGCCCCGGACTAAGCACAGATACGCAGTATTTT. Residues: CASSPGLSTDTQYF.

As regards this clone: Germline is not matched at one junction end, which may reflect a read error. The chain has TRBV5-1 and TRBJ2-1; D not resolved. CDR1 SGHRS and CDR2 YFSETQ come from the germline V gene. The CDR3 extends over 15 amino acids. CDR3 in amino acids: CASRLAASSYNEQFF. Here the CDR3 DNA reads TGCGCCAGCAGATTGGCGGCTAGCTCCTACAATGAGCAGTTCTTC.

The CDR3 spells CASSLDRAPNSPLHF. In DNA, the CDR3 is TGTGCCAGCAGCTTAGACAGGGCCCCTAATTCACCCCTCCACTTT. The genes are TRBV7-6 and TRBJ1-6; D might be TRBD1 (6 bases). Trimming pared 1 base from V and 6 bases from J, leaving 10 bases between. The germline V gene encodes CDR1 SGHVS and CDR2 FNYEAQ. The CDR3 is 15 residues long.

V is TRBV7-9 and J is TRBJ2-7; TRBD1 matches at 7 bases. V was clipped by 1 base and J by 5 bases; unmatched bases: 5. CDR1 SEHNR and CDR2 FQNEAQ come from the germline V gene (reference sequence). This CDR3 contains 14 residues. The CDR3 sequence: CASSLGTGKDEQYF. DNA of the CDR3: TGTGCCAGCAGCTTAGGGACAGGAAAGGACGAGCAGTACTTC.

The rearrangement joins TRBV6-5 to TRBJ1-4, with a weak D call TRBD1 (6 bases). CDR3 size: 16 residues. The germline V gene encodes CDR1 MNHEY and CDR2 SVGAGI. V lost 3 bases, J lost 5 bases, and 16 bases lay in between. The CDR3 DNA reads TGTGCCAGCAGTTATGTCCCACAGGGTGGGAATGAAAAACTGTTTTTT. Translated: CASSYVPQGGNEKLFF.

The gene calls are TRBV24-1 and TRBJ2-2; possibly TRBD2 for D (6 bases). Trimming cost V 4 bases and J 6 bases, with 8 bases left between them. CDR3 size: 13 residues. Germline-derived CDR1 and CDR2 are KGHDR and SFDVKD. The CDR3 coding sequence is TGTGCCACCAGTGAACCGGGAGCCGGGGAGCTGTTTTTT. As protein: CATSEPGAGELFF.

In its sample, this clone was seen a few times. This chain connects TRBV3-1 (or the pseudogene TRBV3-2) to TRBJ2-1; weak D call: TRBD1 (5 bases). Trimming removed 0 bases from V and 6 bases from J, with 15 bases in between. Germline V gives CDR1 LGHDT, CDR2 YNNKEL (reference sequence). The CDR3 totals 16 residues. The CDR3 protein is CASSQDLQVGLNEQFF. The CDR3 nucleotides are TGTGCCAGCAGCCAAGATTTACAGGTTGGGCTCAATGAGCAGTTCTTC.

This chain connects TRBV7-6 to TRBJ1-5; 9 bases are a match to TRBD1. The CDR3 covers 15 residues. V shed 6 bases, J shed 7 bases, and the junction held 10 bases outside the gene matches. CDR1 SGHVS and CDR2 FNYEAQ come from the germline V gene. DNA of the CDR3: TGTGCCAGCAGTTCCGGGACAGGGTTCGACCAGCCCCAGCATTTT. Its protein product is CASSSGTGFDQPQHF.

The chain links TRBV10-3 to TRBJ1-4, with 10 bases identical to TRBD1. V lost 0 bases and J lost 7; bases outside the gene matches: 5. The V gene's germline CDR1 is ENHRY and CDR2 SYGVKD. The CDR3 extends over 16 amino acids. CDR3 region: CAISESWTGGREKLFF. The CDR3 DNA follows: TGTGCCATCAGTGAGTCTTGGACAGGGGGGCGTGAAAAACTGTTTTTT.

As DNA, the CDR3 is TGTGCCAGCAGCACAGAACAGGGGACCCTTTCACCCCTCCACTTT. Its protein product is CASSTEQGTLSPLHF. The J gene is TRBJ1-6, the V gene TRBV7-9, with 7 bases matching TRBD1. The length of the CDR3 is 15 residues. CDR1 is SEHNR, CDR2 FQNEAQ, per germline (reference sequence). The V gene end was trimmed by 5 bases and the J gene end by 9 bases; junction bases not matched to a gene: 10.

The chain has TRBV2 and TRBJ1-2; D may be TRBD1 (5 bases). V was pared by 8 bases and J by 5 bases, with 9 bases between. The CDR3 extends over 11 amino acids. Germline CDR1 reads SNHLY; CDR2 reads FYNNEI. CDR3 loop: CASSREYGYTF. Written as DNA, the CDR3 is TGTGCCAGCTCCAGGGAATATGGCTACACCTTC.

The gene calls are TRBV7-3 and TRBJ2-1; weak D call: TRBD2 (5 bases). This CDR3 comprises 16 residues. In germline, CDR1 is SGHTA, CDR2 FQGTGA. V shed 2 bases and J shed 2 bases, with 13 bases lying between them. The CDR3 here is CASSLLSGTPYNEQFF. CDR3 bases: TGTGCCAGCAGCTTATTGAGCGGTACTCCCTACAATGAGCAGTTCTTC.

The gene calls are TRBV30 and TRBJ2-3; perhaps TRBD1 as D (5 bases). Germline-derived CDR1 and CDR2 are GTSNPN and SVGIG (reference sequence). The CDR3 totals 13 residues. V gave up 3 bases and J gave up 4 bases, with 11 bases separating them. DNA for the CDR3: TGTGCCTGGAGACGGCAGGGTGCAGATACGCAGTATTTT. It is translated as CAWRRQGADTQYF.

V is TRBV10-3 and J is TRBJ2-5, with D tentatively TRBD1 (5 bases). The CDR3 has 13 residues. Trimming took off 6 bases at V and 1 base at J, with 9 bases between the two ends. Germline lookup yields CDR1 ENHRY and CDR2 SYGVKD. Here the CDR3 reads CAIRTQGQETQYF. CDR3 in DNA: TGTGCCATCAGGACTCAGGGCCAAGAGACCCAGTACTTC.

This clone was recorded only once. The rearrangement uses TRBV10-2 and TRBJ2-3; 7 nucleotides match TRBD2. Per the germline V gene, CDR1 is WSHSY and CDR2 is SAAADI. Trimming cost V 5 bases and J 4 bases; bases outside gene matches: 12. CDR3 length: 16 amino acids. The CDR3 DNA reads TGCGCCAGCAGTCCCGCGAGGACTAGTTGGGCAGATACGCAGTATTTT. Encoded protein: CASSPARTSWADTQYF.

This chain uses TRBV4-3 with TRBJ2-1, with 8 positions matching TRBD1. CDR1 and CDR2 from the germline V gene are LGHNA and YSLEER. V shed 0 bases and J 8 bases; nucleotides not matched to a gene: 15. The CDR3 sequence is 18 residues long. This CDR3 is CASSQERLTGAAAHEQFF. The CDR3 DNA is TGCGCCAGCAGCCAAGAGAGATTGACAGGGGCGGCGGCCCATGAGCAGTTCTTC.

The rearrangement uses TRBV27 and TRBJ1-1; D call uncertain. Per germline, CDR1 MNHEY and CDR2 SMNVEV (reference sequence). V was trimmed by 5 bases and J by 0 bases, leaving 16 bases between them. The CDR3 consists of 16 residues. CDR3 nucleotides: TGTGCCAGCAGTATTAACAGATTCCCCTTGAACACTGAAGCTTTCTTT. The encoded protein is CASSINRFPLNTEAFF.

This chain links TRBV4-1 with TRBJ1-2; 8 bases are shared with TRBD1. There are 15 residues in the CDR3. With 2 bases clipped from V and 7 bases from J, the junction kept 9 bases outside the gene matches. Germline CDR1 and CDR2: MGHRA and YSYEKL. CDR3 in amino acids: CASSQPPGQVSGYTF. In DNA form, the CDR3 reads TGCGCCAGCAGCCAACCCCCGGGACAGGTATCTGGCTACACCTTC.

This rearrangement joins TRBV18 to TRBJ2-5; 8 bases are a match to TRBD2. V lost 0 bases to trimming and J lost 3 bases; unmatched junction nucleotides: 9. The germline V gene encodes CDR1 KGHSH and CDR2 LQKENI. This CDR3 is 17 amino acids long. CDR3: CASSPPTSAGTKETQYF. For the CDR3, the DNA is TGTGCCAGCTCACCACCGACTAGCGCCGGAACCAAAGAGACCCAGTACTTC.